Below, one T cell receptor (beta chain) is given with its context. This record comes from a study of blood T cell repertoires in COVID-19. The wider study: Sources were T cells, B-cell-depleted T cells, or PBMCs; the material itself was cDNA or gDNA.

CDR1 is SGHRS and CDR2 is YFSETQ in the germline V gene. The length of the CDR3 is 15 residues. V was pared by 4 bases and J by 6 bases, with 16 bases between. Participants were aged about 18 to 89 years, lived in over 20 US areas, and enrolled virtually. In assigning cohorts, the study relied on participant-reported clinical history. TCRdb's copy holds only in-frame clones and misses some; the assay was immunoSEQ multiplex PCR. The sample lists fewer than 400,000 clones, 87% occurring once. Sequences were obtained from PBMCs or T cells enriched from blood (not recorded which). The chain couples TRBV5-1 to TRBJ2-2; the D gene is possibly TRBD1 (6 bases). This TCR derives from a woman in her 50s who had recovered from COVID-19. The CDR3 DNA reads TGCGCCAGCAGCACGGATGGACAGTATTCCGGGGAGCTGTTTTTT. It codes for CASSTDGQYSGELFF.